This T cell receptor (beta chain) was sequenced for a study of identical twins. Study-level findings and limits: Among monozygotic twins, out-of-frame TCR alpha sharing exceeded what models predicted. Memory repertoires showed no such pattern, whereas abundant cord blood beta clonotypes carried fewer insertions. Out-of-frame alpha sequences that twins shared showed excess low generation probability.

TCRdb recomputed calls from the 5' RACE reads with MiXCR, one row per CDR3 protein. The sample lists around 690,000 distinct CDR3 sequences, around 20% occurring once. A remark on this clonotype: Its target is unknown.

Germline-derived CDR1 and CDR2 are SEHNR and FQNEAQ (reference sequence). V was clipped by 1 base and J by 3 bases; unmatched bases: 10. CDR3 length: 17 amino acids. The sample also formed part of further work on T cells expressing NK-cell markers. Per that study: T cells sorted in several experiments were restricted to alpha-beta TCR T cells by an anti-gamma-delta TCR antibody.

The receptor was derived from a woman in her late teens or twenties in good health. The genes are TRBV7-9 and TRBJ2-7; 9 nucleotides agree with TRBD1. What was sequenced was PBMCs. CDR3 coding DNA: TGTGCCAGCAGCTTAGACCTCCCCCTGGGACAGGGCTACGAGCAGTACTTC. Its protein is CASSLDLPLGQGYEQYF.